These 29 T cell receptor beta chains came from one sample sequenced in a study of tumor and adjacent non-tumor tissue in lung cancer. The library came from three nested PCR rounds adapted from ARM-PCR protocols. TCRdb redid the calling of the multiplex PCR reads with MiXCR, one entry per CDR3 protein. There are 100,000 or so distinct CDR3 sequences in the sample; around three fifths occur only once, and roughly 18% lies in the top ten. The template was RNA from unsorted bulk tissue. Distant lung tissue was collected more than 3 cm away from the tumor edge. Material for sequencing was distant non-tumor lung tissue. The receptors originated from a man aged 30 to 45 with non-small cell lung cancer.

In regard to this clonotype: This is likely a read error, given that the CDR3 carries no conserved phenylalanine or tryptophan at its end. The chain recombines TRBV28 with TRBJ1-4; D call uncertain. Trimming cost V 7 bases and J 3 bases, with 9 bases left between them. This CDR3 is 13 amino acids long. In germline, CDR1 is MDHEN, CDR2 SYDVKM. CDR3 coding DNA: TGTGCCAGCATCGGCGAATCTAATGAAAAACTGTTTATT. It codes for CASIGESNEKLFI.

This clonotype was detected only once. One junction end disagrees with the germline gene, perhaps due to a read error. The chain couples TRBV11-3 to TRBJ1-1, with TRBD1 as a possible D gene (5 bases). The germline gives CDR1 SGHNT, CDR2 YENEEA. The CDR3 runs 13 residues. The chain's CDR3 is CGSSLVGDSEAFF. The DNA of the CDR3 is TGTGGCAGCAGCTTAGTAGGGGACTCTGAAGCTTTCTTT. Supplemented by reference TRBV11-3 and TRBJ1-1, the full variable domain reads EAGVVQSPRYKIIEKKQPVAFWCNPISGHNTLYWYLQNLGQGPELLIRYENEEAVDDSQLPKDRFSAERLKGVDSTLKIQPAELGDSAVYLCGSSLVGDSEAFFGQGTRLTVV.

This clonotype was seen repeatedly, ten times or more. The gene calls are TRBV12-3 or TRBV12-4 and TRBJ2-1; 10 bases fit TRBD2. The CDR3 has 14 residues. J lost 5 bases, V lost 7 bases, and 5 bases had no gene match. CDR3 nucleotide sequence: TGTGCCAGCAAACTAGCGGGGAGCAACAATGAGCAGTTCTTC. Translation: CASKLAGSNNEQFF.

A remark on this clonotype: Since the CDR3 does not end with the conserved phenylalanine or tryptophan, this likely comes from a read error. This sequence joins TRBV6-2 or TRBV6-3 and TRBJ2-3, with 8 bases fitting TRBD2. The CDR3 sequence is 16 residues long. CDR1 and CDR2 (germline): MNHEY, SVGEGT. The CDR3 protein is CASSYGGRPSTNTQYY. The CDR3 nucleotides are TGTGCCAGCAGTTACGGCGGGAGGCCCAGCACAAATACGCAGTATTAT.

This chain joins TRBV24-1 and TRBJ2-5; perhaps TRBD2 as D (6 bases). Germline V gene sequence: CDR1 KGHDR, CDR2 SFDVKD. The CDR3 spans 15 residues. V lost 1 base and J 5 bases, leaving 13 bases between the germline ends. The CDR3, as DNA: TGTGCCACCAGTGATTTCACTGGAGGGTGGGAGACCCAGTACTTC. Translating it yields CATSDFTGGWETQYF.

As to this clonotype: One end of the junction varies from germline; a read error may be responsible. The chain combines TRBV20-1 with TRBJ2-7; unclear D gene. The germline CDR1 and CDR2 sequences are DFQATT and SNEGSKA (reference sequence). The CDR3 loop spans 13 amino acids. DNA for the CDR3: TGCAGTGATAGAGGACCCAGAGGTCTCCAGCAGTACTTC. Its translation is CSDRGPRGLQQYF.

Concerning this clonotype itself: The junction does not match germline at one end; this may be a read error. The V gene is TRBV20-1, the J gene TRBJ2-6; tentative D call: TRBD1 (5 bases). The germline V gene has CDR1 DFQATT and CDR2 SNEGSKA (reference sequence). This CDR3 contains 15 residues. CDR3 loop: CGAREALSGASVLTF. As DNA, the CDR3 is TGCGGTGCTAGAGAAGCCCTCTCTGGGGCCAGCGTCCTGACTTTC.

This clonotype turned up a few times. Just one base apart from a much larger clone, this may be a read error. This sequence joins TRBV29-1 and TRBJ2-1, with 8 nucleotides matching TRBD2. The CDR3 covers 11 residues. With 5 bases clipped from V and 13 bases from J, the junction kept 7 bases outside the gene matches. Germline V lookup: CDR1 SQVTM, CDR2 ANQGSEA. In DNA, the CDR3 is TGCAGCGTTTACGGGGGGGGTGACCAGTTCTTC. Protein sequence: CSVYGGGDQFF.

In the case of this clonotype: The CDR3 ends on some other residue instead of the conserved phenylalanine or tryptophan, so this is likely a read error. The gene calls are TRBV6-2 or TRBV6-3 and TRBJ2-7; D possibly corresponds to TRBD1 (6 bases). The CDR3 is 13 amino acids. V was shortened by 2 bases and J by 6 bases, with 11 bases between the two germline ends. Germline CDR1 reads MNHEY; CDR2 reads SVGEGT. CDR3 sequence: CASSYRDTCEQYL. CDR3 nucleotide sequence: TGTGCCAGCAGTTACAGGGACACCTGCGAGCAGTACCTC.

This clonotype has only one observation. One junction end disagrees with the germline gene, perhaps due to a read error. V is TRBV29-1 and J is TRBJ2-3; D possibly matches TRBD1 or TRBD2 (5 bases each). CDR3 length: 13 amino acids. The V gene's germline CDR1 is SQVTM and CDR2 ANQGSEA. The CDR3 reads CSVYGGIADAQYF. CDR3 DNA: TGCAGCGTTTATGGGGGAATCGCAGATGCGCAGTATTTT.

A word on this clonotype: In this CDR3 the conserved last residue, phenylalanine or tryptophan, is missing, so a read error is likely. The chain is built from TRBV29-1 and TRBJ2-7; D uncertain. Germline CDR1 SQVTM, CDR2 ANQGSEA. The CDR3 is made up of 12 amino acids. This CDR3 is CNVEVSSYEQYL. CDR3 nucleotide sequence: TGCAACGTTGAAGTGTCCTCCTACGAGCAGTACTTA.

In the case of this clonotype: Given a much more abundant clone one base away, this may be a read error. The rearrangement joins TRBV20-1 to TRBJ2-1, with 7 bases identical to TRBD2. The CDR3 has 13 residues. Per the germline V gene, CDR1 is DFQATT and CDR2 is SNEGSKA (reference sequence). This CDR3 is CSAERESYNEQLF. The CDR3 coding sequence is TGCAGTGCTGAGCGGGAATCCTACAATGAGCAGCTCTTC.

Details on this clonotype: The germline gene is not matched at one end of the junction; a read error may be the cause. This chain links TRBV6-6 with TRBJ2-3; D uncertain. The CDR3 has 13 amino acids. CDR1 is MNHNY, CDR2 SVGAGI, per germline (reference sequence). The CDR3 nucleotides read TGTCTCAGCAGTCTAACTAATTGGGATACGCAATATTTT. Encoded protein: CLSSLTNWDTQYF.

This clonotype has just a few counts. A much larger clone lies one base from this, so it may be a read error. The chain recombines TRBV20-1 with TRBJ1-4; 7 nucleotides match TRBD1. The CDR3 length is 13 residues. Germline-derived CDR1 and CDR2 are DFQATT and SNEGSKA (reference sequence). CDR3 DNA sequence: TGCAATGCAGGGGGAGTACCAAATGAAAAACTGTTTTTT. Translated: CNAGGVPNEKLFF.

With regard to this clonotype: The junction departs from germline at one end; a sequencing error may be responsible. V is TRBV6-5 and J is TRBJ2-1; 8 bases fit TRBD2. This CDR3 spans 13 amino acids. Looked up from germline, CDR1 is MNHEY and CDR2 is SVGAGI. CDR3 DNA sequence: TGTGCCAGCATCGACACCAGCGGGAGTGAGCACTTCTTC. It codes for CASIDTSGSEHFF.

A remark on this clonotype: The conserved closing phenylalanine or tryptophan is absent in this CDR3, likely reflecting a read error. This chain joins TRBV6-5 and TRBJ2-7; the D is unclear. Germline V gene data show CDR1 as MNHEY and CDR2 as SVGAGI. V lost 2 bases to trimming and J lost 2 bases, with 13 bases between them. The CDR3 covers 15 residues. The CDR3 DNA is TGTGCCAGCAGTTACGATTCCAGAAGAACCTACGAGCAGTACTTA. Its translation: CASSYDSRRTYEQYL.

The CDR3: CSAPPLDTNAEAFF. Here the CDR3 DNA reads TGCAGTGCTCCTCCCCTGGACACAAACGCTGAAGCTTTCTTT. The chain joins TRBV20-1 to TRBJ1-1; perhaps TRBD1 as D (5 bases). The V and J ends lost 5 bases and 6 bases respectively, with 19 bases between them. The CDR3 runs to 14 residues. Germline lookup yields CDR1 DFQATT and CDR2 SNEGSKA (reference sequence).

By sample share, this clonotype is medium-sized (0.01 to 0.1%). This chain joins TRBV11-3 and TRBJ2-5, with D possibly matching TRBD2 (6 bases). The length of the CDR3 is 15 residues. The V end was cut by 5 bases, the J end by 5 bases, with 18 bases between. Germline CDR1 reads SGHNT; CDR2 reads YENEEA. CDR3 coding DNA: TGTGCCAGCAGCCTGGAGGGAAGATGGTGGGAGACCCAGTACTTC. This encodes CASSLEGRWWETQYF.

As for this clonotype: A read error may produce the germline difference seen at one junction end. The genes are TRBV12-3 or TRBV12-4 and TRBJ2-7; perhaps TRBD2 as D (7 bases). The CDR3 covers 13 residues. The CDR3: CASGLGGGAEQYF. The CDR3 bases are TGTGCCAGCGGTTTAGGTGGGGGGGCCGAGCAGTACTTC.

This clonotype was counted between two and nine times. The J gene is TRBJ1-2, the V gene TRBV28; D call uncertain. The V end was cut by 5 bases, the J end by 3 bases, with 4 bases between. CDR1 and CDR2 (germline): MDHEN, SYDVKM. The CDR3 length is 11 residues. DNA of the CDR3: TGTGCCAGCAGTCTTTACTATGGCTACACCTTC. Translated, it gives CASSLYYGYTF.

This rearrangement joins TRBV6-2 or TRBV6-3 to TRBJ2-7; the D is unclear. The germline gives CDR1 MNHEY, CDR2 SVGEGT. The CDR3 has 15 amino acids. V was trimmed by 5 bases and J by 12 bases, leaving 26 bases between them. CDR3 DNA: TGTGCCAGCAGTCATTCCGGAACAGTCACGTACGAGTGGTACTTC. It specifies CASSHSGTVTYEWYF.

This clonotype was recorded at least ten times. The gene calls are TRBV20-1 and TRBJ2-1; TRBD1 or TRBD2 may be the D gene (6 bases each). The CDR3 length is 14 residues. Germline values: CDR1 DFQATT, CDR2 SNEGSKA (reference sequence). V lost 1 base and J 2 bases, leaving 9 bases between the germline ends. CDR3 residues: CSARVGGPYNEQFF. The CDR3 DNA reads as TGCAGTGCTAGAGTGGGGGGCCCCTACAATGAGCAGTTCTTC.

This clonotype was seen a single time. At one end the junction does not follow the germline gene, possibly because of a read error. This chain connects TRBV4-1 to TRBJ2-3; no reliable D call. The CDR3 runs to 16 residues. Germline V CDR1 and CDR2: MGHRA, YSYEKL. Written as DNA, the CDR3 is TGCACCAGAAGCCCATGGTGGAACGGGCGCACAGATACGCAGTATTTT. Its translation is CTRSPWWNGRTDTQYF.

CDR3 DNA: TGTGCCAGCTCCGGGACAGGGACGGGAGTTGTTGGTTACACCTTC. Translated, it gives CASSGTGTGVVGYTF. The chain recombines TRBV18 with TRBJ1-2; 9 bases map to TRBD1. Germline loops: CDR1 KGHSH, CDR2 LQKENI. The V gene end was trimmed by 6 bases and the J gene end by 11 bases; junction bases not matched to a gene: 16. The CDR3 spans 15 residues.

This clonotype was seen ten or more times. This chain connects TRBV29-1 to TRBJ2-7, with TRBD1 identical over 10 bases. Germline CDR1 SQVTM, CDR2 ANQGSEA. Trimming removed 4 bases from V and 6 bases from J; junction bases left unmatched: 12. This CDR3 comprises 15 residues. The CDR3 bases are TGCAGCGTTGCAACCGGGACAGGGGATATTTCCGAGCAGTACTTC. Its protein product is CSVATGTGDISEQYF.

Details on this clonotype: One base away lies a much larger clone, so this may be a sequencing read error. The chain recombines TRBV24-1 with TRBJ2-1, with a weak D call TRBD2 (5 bases). The CDR3 extends over 13 amino acids. The germline V gene encodes CDR1 KGHDR and CDR2 SFDVKD. The CDR3 reads CTTSAGSHNEQFF. The CDR3 bases are TGTACCACCAGTGCTGGGAGTCACAATGAGCAGTTCTTC.

This clonotype appeared once. The chain uses TRBV5-6 and TRBJ2-3, with TRBD2 as a possible D gene (5 bases). The CDR3 extends over 15 amino acids. CDR1 SGHDT and CDR2 YYEEEE come from the germline V gene. V was cut by 5 bases and J by 0 bases, with 13 bases left in between. CDR3 amino acids: CASRETGYSTDTQYF. CDR3 nucleotide sequence: TGTGCCAGCAGAGAAACGGGGTATAGCACAGATACGCAGTATTTT.

Regarding this clonotype: Compared with germline, one end of the junction differs, possibly owing to a read error. The V gene is TRBV29-1, the J gene TRBJ2-1; D not certain. This CDR3 is built from 13 residues. The germline V gene has CDR1 SQVTM and CDR2 ANQGSEA. Here the CDR3 reads CSVVAQIEDDQFF. CDR3 DNA: TGCAGCGTTGTGGCCCAAATTGAGGATGATCAGTTCTTC.

This clonotype has just one count. Given the absence of the conserved phenylalanine or tryptophan at the CDR3 end, a read error is likely. The chain recombines TRBV20-1 with TRBJ1-3, with 7 bases lining up with TRBD1. CDR1 DFQATT and CDR2 SNEGSKA come from the germline V gene (reference sequence). J gave up 0 bases and V 2 bases, and 10 bases lay outside the gene matches. The CDR3 is 17 residues long. CDR3 DNA sequence: TGCAGTGCTAGACCCCCGGGGACAGCAAACTCTGGAAACACCATATATTAT. Translated: CSARPPGTANSGNTIYY.